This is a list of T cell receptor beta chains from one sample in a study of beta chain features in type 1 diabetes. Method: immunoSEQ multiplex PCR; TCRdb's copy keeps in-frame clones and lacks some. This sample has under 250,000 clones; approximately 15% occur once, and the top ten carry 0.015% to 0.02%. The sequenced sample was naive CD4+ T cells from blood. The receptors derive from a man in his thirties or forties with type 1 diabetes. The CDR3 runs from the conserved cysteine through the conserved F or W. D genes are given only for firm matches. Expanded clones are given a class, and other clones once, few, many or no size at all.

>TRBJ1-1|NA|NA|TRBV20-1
TGCAGTGCTAGTCCACAACCTGAAGCTTTCTTT
CSASPQPEAFF
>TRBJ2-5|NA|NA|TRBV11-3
TGTGCCAGCAGCTTAGGGGGCCTTAAAGAGACCCAGTACTTC
CASSLGGLKETQYF
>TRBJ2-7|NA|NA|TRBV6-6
TGTGCCAGCAGTTACCTTATTCTATCGAACTCCTACGAGCAGTACTTC
CASSYLILSNSYEQYF
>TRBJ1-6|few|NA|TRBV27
TGTGCCAGCAGTTTAGCGGGAAGCCCACCCCTCCACTTT
CASSLAGSPPLHF
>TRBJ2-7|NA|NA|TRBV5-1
TGCGCCAGCAGCCCGGACACCTGGGTCGAGCAGTACTTC
CASSPDTWVEQYF
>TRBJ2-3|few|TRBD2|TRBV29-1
TGCAGCGTTGAAGTTGAGTGGACTAGCGGGAGCACAGATACGCAGTATTTT
CSVEVEWTSGSTDTQYF
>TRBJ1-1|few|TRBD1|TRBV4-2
TGTGCCAGCAGCCAGGCCGGGACAGGGGGCACTGAAGCTTTCTTT
CASSQAGTGGTEAFF
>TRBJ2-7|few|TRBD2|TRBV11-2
TGTGCCAGCAGCCAGGGACTAGCGGGAGTCTACGAGCAGTACTTC
CASSQGLAGVYEQYF
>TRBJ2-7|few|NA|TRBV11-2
TGTGCCAGCAGCTTAGAAGGGCGTGGGGGGTTCTACGAGCAGTACTTC
CASSLEGRGGFYEQYF
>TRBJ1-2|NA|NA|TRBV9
TGTGCCAGCAGCTCCACGGGGGGCGAGTATGGCTACACCTTC
CASSSTGGEYGYTF
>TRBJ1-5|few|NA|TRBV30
TGTGCCTGTTCCGCGGGGCGGGGTAATCAGCCCCAGCATTTT
CACSAGRGNQPQHF
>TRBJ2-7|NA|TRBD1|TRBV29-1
TGCAGCGTAGAGACCGGGACAGTGGCCTACGAGCAGTACTTC
CSVETGTVAYEQYF
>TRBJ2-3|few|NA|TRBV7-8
TGTGCCAGCAGCTTAGGCAGGGCAGATACGCAGTATTTT
CASSLGRADTQYF
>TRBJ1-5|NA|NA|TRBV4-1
TGCGCCAGCAGCCAAGTAGGCGGAAATCAGCCCCAGCATTTT
CASSQVGGNQPQHF
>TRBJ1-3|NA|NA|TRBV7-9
TGTGCCAGCACAGGCGGAAACACCATATATTTT
CASTGGNTIYF
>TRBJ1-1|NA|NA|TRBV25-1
TGTGCCAGCGGGGAGGGCGGAAAAACGGGGACTGAAGCTTTCTTT
CASGEGGKTGTEAFF
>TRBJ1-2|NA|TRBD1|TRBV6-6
TGTGCCAGCAGCCTGGACAGGGACGGCTACACCTTC
CASSLDRDGYTF